Listed below are T cell receptor beta chains from one sample, sequenced in a study of CD8 T cells in ankylosing spondylitis. In TCRdb, the 5' RACE reads were re-called with MiXCR into one record per CDR3 protein. The data show some 840,000 distinct CDR3 sequences, approximately 10% seen once. Sample: blood, either unsorted or a sorted T cell fraction (not recorded which). All receptors come from a male donor with ankylosing spondylitis. CDR3s include the opening cysteine and the closing phenylalanine or tryptophan. D genes are given only for firm matches. Clone sizes are given selectively: once, few, many, or a class where the clone is expanded.

d_gene,v_gene,j_gene,abundance,CDR3aa,CDR3nt
-,TRBV6-1,TRBJ1-1,few,CAAHKSRNTEAFF,TGTGCCGCCCACAAGAGCAGGAACACTGAAGCTTTCTTT
-,TRBV29-1,TRBJ1-5,-,CSVGQGNQPQHF,TGCAGCGTTGGTCAGGGAAATCAGCCCCAGCATTTT
-,TRBV2,TRBJ2-1,few,CASSIRQPVYNEQFF,TGTGCCAGCAGCATTAGACAGCCAGTCTACAATGAGCAGTTCTTC
TRBD1,TRBV28,TRBJ2-7,-,CASSLSDRGSFEQYF,TGTGCCAGCAGTTTATCGGACAGGGGATCATTCGAGCAGTACTTC
-,TRBV20-1,TRBJ2-3,many,CSARKGPSTDTQYF,TGCAGTGCTAGGAAGGGTCCTAGCACAGATACGCAGTATTTT
-,TRBV20-1,TRBJ1-5,-,CSVGRRTVQPQHF,TGCAGTGTTGGAAGAAGGACAGTTCAGCCCCAGCATTTT
TRBD1,TRBV20-1,TRBJ1-2,few,CSASGTGGGANYGYTF,TGCAGTGCTAGCGGGACAGGCGGAGGGGCCAACTATGGCTACACCTTC
TRBD2,TRBV20-1,TRBJ2-1,many,CSAKRLAEWNEQFF,TGCAGTGCTAAGCGACTAGCCGAGTGGAATGAGCAGTTCTTC
-,TRBV12-3/TRBV12-4,TRBJ1-4,-,CASSSWDPVREKLFF,TGTGCCAGCAGTTCCTGGGACCCGGTCCGGGAAAAACTGTTTTTT
-,TRBV20-1,TRBJ1-2,many,CSARARGGGYGYTF,TGCAGTGCTAGAGCGCGGGGGGGAGGCTATGGCTACACCTTC
-,TRBV24-1,TRBJ2-7,-,CATSLGHAAYEQYF,TGTGCCACCAGCCTGGGACATGCCGCCTACGAGCAGTACTTC
TRBD1,TRBV5-1,TRBJ1-2,-,CASSKDRGQGGYTF,TGCGCCAGCAGTAAGGACAGGGGGCAGGGAGGCTACACCTTC
TRBD2,TRBV10-1,TRBJ2-1,-,CASTALADDEQFF,TGCGCCAGCACCGCACTAGCGGACGATGAGCAGTTCTTC
-,TRBV12-3/TRBV12-4,TRBJ1-2,many,CASSLRGGGYTF,TGTGCCAGCAGTTTGAGGGGAGGTGGCTACACCTTC
-,TRBV7-9,TRBJ2-5,few,CASSFWTLQETQYF,TGTGCCAGCAGCTTTTGGACCCTCCAAGAGACCCAGTACTTC
TRBD1,TRBV5-1,TRBJ1-6,few,CASSRTGDGNSPLHF,TGCGCCAGCAGCAGAACAGGGGACGGTAATTCACCCCTCCACTTT
TRBD1,TRBV5-1,TRBJ2-5,many,CASSFGQGAWETQYF,TGCGCCAGCAGCTTCGGACAGGGCGCGTGGGAGACCCAGTACTTC
TRBD2,TRBV20-1,TRBJ2-5,many,CSAITSGKPVKTQYF,TGCAGTGCTATTACTAGCGGAAAACCTGTGAAGACCCAGTACTTC
-,TRBV4-3,TRBJ1-2,many,CASSQRANYGYTF,TGCGCCAGCAGCCAGCGAGCTAACTATGGCTACACCTTC
-,TRBV11-2,TRBJ2-1,few,CASSLALFRDTDRYNEQFF,TGTGCCAGCAGCTTAGCTCTATTTCGGGACACAGATCGTTACAATGAGCAGTTCTTC
-,TRBV5-5,TRBJ2-2,-,CASSLGTFTGELFF,TGTGCCAGCAGCCTAGGGACCTTTACCGGGGAGCTGTTTTTT
-,TRBV7-2,TRBJ1-2,-,CASSLAASGNYGYTF,TGTGCCAGCAGCTTAGCGGCCAGCGGTAACTATGGCTACACCTTC